Shown below are 3 T cell receptor beta chains from a single sample sequenced in a study of T cells in localized non-small cell lung cancer. This table comes from immunoSEQ multiplex PCR, and its TCRdb copy is limited to in-frame clones, with some not included. The sample comprises roughly 3,400 clones, under 35% of which are singletons, and under 14% rests with the top ten. The material was normal lung tissue next to the tumor, obtained before any cancer treatment. Receptor source: an older male donor with stage III lung adenocarcinoma.

This clone was seen a few times. The V call is TRBV7-5, the J call TRBJ2-6; the table's D call, TRBD1, was not checked against the DNA. TRBV7-5 counts as a pseudogene. This CDR3 is built from 18 residues. CDR3 loop: CASSPRWQGALGANVLTF. The CDR3 DNA reads as TGTGCCAGCAGCCCCAGGTGGCAGGGGGCCTTAGGGGCCAACGTCCTGACTTTC.

The gene calls are TRBV29-1 and TRBJ1-1, with D tentatively TRBD1 (5 bases). Germline values: CDR1 SQVTM, CDR2 ANQGSEA. V was trimmed by 6 bases and J by 2 bases, leaving 13 bases between them. CDR3 length equals 13 residues. The CDR3 here is CSVLRQFNTEAFF. In nucleotides, the CDR3 is TGCAGCGTCCTTCGACAGTTTAACACTGAAGCTTTCTTT.

The V call is TRBV19, the J call TRBJ1-4; 9 positions agree with TRBD1. Germline lookup yields CDR1 LNHDA and CDR2 SQIVND (reference sequence). The junction had 13 bases not matched to a gene; V was cut back by 9 bases and J by 11 bases. The CDR3 sequence is 14 residues long. The CDR3 sequence is CASLGDRAWRKLFF. Here the CDR3 DNA reads TGTGCCAGCCTAGGGGACAGGGCCTGGAGGAAACTGTTTTTT. Supplemented by reference TRBV19 and TRBJ1-4, the full variable domain reads DGGITQSPKYLFRKEGQNVTLSCEQNLNHDAMYWYRQDPGQGLRLIYYSQIVNDFQKGDIAEGYSVSREKKESFPLTVTSAQKNPTAFYLCASLGDRAWRKLFFGSGTQLSVL.